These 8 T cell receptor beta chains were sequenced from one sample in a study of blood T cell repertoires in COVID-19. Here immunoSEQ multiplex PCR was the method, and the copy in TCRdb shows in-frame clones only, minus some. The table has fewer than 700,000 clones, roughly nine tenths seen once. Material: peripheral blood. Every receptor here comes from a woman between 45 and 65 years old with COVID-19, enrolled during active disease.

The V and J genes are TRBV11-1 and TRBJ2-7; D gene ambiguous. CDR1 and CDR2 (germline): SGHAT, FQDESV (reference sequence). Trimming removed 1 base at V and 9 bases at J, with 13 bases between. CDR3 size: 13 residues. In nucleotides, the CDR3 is TGTGCCAGCAGCTTAGTCTCCGCCCCCGGGCAGTACTTC. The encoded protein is CASSLVSAPGQYF.

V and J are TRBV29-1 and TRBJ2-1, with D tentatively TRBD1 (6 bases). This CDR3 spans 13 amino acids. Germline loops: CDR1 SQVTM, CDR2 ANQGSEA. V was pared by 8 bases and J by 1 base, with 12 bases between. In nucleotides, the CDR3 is TGCAGCACTCGGGACACTTCCTACAATGAGCAGTTCTTC. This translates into CSTRDTSYNEQFF.

The CDR3 region has the DNA TGTGCCAGCAGTTTAAGGGGGGGCCGATCGTACGAGCAGTACTTC. It codes for CASSLRGGRSYEQYF. The chain combines TRBV27 with TRBJ2-7; possibly TRBD2 for D (7 bases). Trimming shortened V by 2 bases and J by 4 bases, and 15 bases separated the two germline ends. The length of the CDR3 is 15 residues. Germline loops: CDR1 MNHEY, CDR2 SMNVEV (reference sequence).

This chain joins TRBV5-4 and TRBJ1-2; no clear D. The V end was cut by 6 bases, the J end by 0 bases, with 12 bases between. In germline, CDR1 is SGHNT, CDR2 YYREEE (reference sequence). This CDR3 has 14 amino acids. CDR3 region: CASKTAQANYGYTF. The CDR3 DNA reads TGTGCCAGCAAAACCGCCCAGGCTAACTATGGCTACACCTTC.

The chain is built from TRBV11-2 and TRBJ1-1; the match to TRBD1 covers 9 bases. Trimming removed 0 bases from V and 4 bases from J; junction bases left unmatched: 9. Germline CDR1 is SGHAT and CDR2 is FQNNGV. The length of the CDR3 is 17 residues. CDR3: CASSLEGTGTGTTEAFF. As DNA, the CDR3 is TGTGCCAGCAGCTTAGAAGGGACAGGGACGGGGACCACTGAAGCTTTCTTT. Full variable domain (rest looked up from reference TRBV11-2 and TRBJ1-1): EAGVAQSPRYKIIEKRQSVAFWCNPISGHATLYWYQQILGQGPKLLIQFQNNGVVDDSQLPKDRFSAERLKGVDSTLKIQPAKLEDSAVYLCASSLEGTGTGTTEAFFGQGTRLTVV.

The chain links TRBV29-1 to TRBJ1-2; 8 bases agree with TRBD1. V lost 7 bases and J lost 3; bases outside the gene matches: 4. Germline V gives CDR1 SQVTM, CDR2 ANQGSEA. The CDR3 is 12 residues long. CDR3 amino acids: CSAEGQDYGYTF. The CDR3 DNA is TGCAGCGCCGAGGGACAGGACTATGGCTACACCTTC.

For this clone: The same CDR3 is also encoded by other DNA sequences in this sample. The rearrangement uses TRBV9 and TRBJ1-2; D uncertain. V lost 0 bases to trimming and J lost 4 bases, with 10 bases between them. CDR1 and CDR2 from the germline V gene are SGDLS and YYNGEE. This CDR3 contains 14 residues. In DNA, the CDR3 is TGTGCCAGCAGCGTAGATGGCGGCCTCTATGGCTACACCTTC. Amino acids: CASSVDGGLYGYTF. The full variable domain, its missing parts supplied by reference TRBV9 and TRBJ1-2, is DSGVTQTPKHLITATGQRVTLRCSPRSGDLSVYWYQQSLDQGLQFLIQYYNGEERAKGNILERFSAQQFPDLHSELNLSSLELGDSALYFCASSVDGGLYGYTFGSGTRLTVV.

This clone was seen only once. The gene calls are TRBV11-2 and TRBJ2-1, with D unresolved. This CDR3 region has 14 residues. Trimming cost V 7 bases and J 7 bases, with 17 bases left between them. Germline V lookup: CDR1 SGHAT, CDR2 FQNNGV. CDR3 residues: CASNLEVLENEQFF. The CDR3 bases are TGTGCCAGCAACCTAGAGGTACTCGAGAATGAGCAGTTCTTC.